A selection of T cell receptor beta chains follows, all from one sample in a study of technical replicates of blood from a few donors. The assay was immunoSEQ multiplex PCR, and TCRdb's table has in-frame clones only and misses some. The profile covers almost 70,000 clones, with roughly 93% appearing a single time and roughly 0.39% taken by the ten largest. The sequencing sample was made of T cells isolated from PBMCs. Every receptor here comes from a human donor in good health. The CDR3 runs from the conserved cysteine through the conserved F or W. D genes are given only for firm matches. Clone size is given for some rows only: seen once, a few or many times, or a class if the clone is expanded.

>13|-|TRBV9|-|TRBJ1-5
CASSVYSNQPQHF
TGTGCCAGCAGCGTATATAGCAATCAGCCCCAGCATTTT
>13|-|TRBV27|TRBD2|TRBJ2-1
CASSRTSRNEQFF
TGTGCCAGCAGCCGGACTAGCCGCAATGAGCAGTTCTTC
>14|-|TRBV7-9|-|TRBJ1-5
CASSFTASNQPQHF
TGTGCCAGCAGCTTCACAGCTAGCAATCAGCCCCAGCATTTT
>14|-|TRBV6-5|-|TRBJ1-1
CASSYSRMNTEAFF
TGTGCCAGCAGTTACTCGCGTATGAACACTGAAGCTTTCTTT
>16|-|TRBV13|-|TRBJ2-2
CASSLGLLEATGELFF
TGTGCCAGCAGCTTAGGACTATTAGAGGCGACCGGGGAGCTGTTTTTT
>14|-|TRBV14|-|TRBJ1-1
CASSQEERNTEAFF
TGTGCCAGCAGCCAAGAAGAGAGGAACACTGAAGCTTTCTTT
>16|-|TRBV21-1|-|TRBJ2-7
CASTLAGGPITGEQYF
TGTGCCAGCACCTTAGCGGGAGGGCCCATAACGGGTGAGCAGTACTTC
>11|-|TRBV2|-|TRBJ2-3
CASSPLDTQYF
TGTGCCAGCAGTCCTCTTGATACGCAGTATTTT
>13|-|TRBV7-3|-|TRBJ2-5
CASSLVATETQYF
TGTGCCAGCAGCTTGGTAGCGACAGAGACCCAGTACTTC
>12|-|TRBV6-1|-|TRBJ1-5
CASKRGIQPQHF
TGTGCCAGCAAACGAGGGATTCAGCCCCAGCATTTT
>15|-|TRBV29-1|TRBD2|TRBJ2-2
CSGFSGRAGTGELFF
TGCAGCGGTTTTAGCGGGAGGGCTGGCACCGGGGAGCTGTTTTTT
>14|-|TRBV7-9|-|TRBJ1-3
CASSSRYSGNTIYF
TGTGCCAGCAGCTCCAGGTACTCTGGAAACACCATATATTTT
>16|-|TRBV11-3|TRBD2|TRBJ2-5
CASSTPSGRGEETQYF
TGTGCCAGCAGCACCCCTAGCGGGAGAGGGGAAGAGACCCAGTACTTC
>11|-|TRBV7-6|TRBD1|TRBJ1-5
CASSAGQGPHF
TGTGCCAGCAGTGCTGGACAGGGCCCGCATTTT
>15|-|TRBV6-5|-|TRBJ2-7
CASSSLRGSSDEQYF
TGTGCCAGCAGTTCCCTAAGAGGGAGTTCCGACGAGCAGTACTTC
>16|-|TRBV7-7|-|TRBJ2-1
CASSSTTGLSYNEQFF
TGTGCCAGCAGCTCCACTACAGGGCTCTCCTACAATGAGCAGTTCTTC
>14|-|TRBV9|TRBD1|TRBJ1-2
CASSERTGAIRYTF
TGTGCCAGCAGCGAGCGGACAGGTGCTATTCGGTACACCTTC
>16|-|TRBV5-1|TRBD2|TRBJ2-3
CASDLRGGRGTDTQYF
TGCGCCAGCGACCTTCGTGGCGGGAGGGGTACAGATACGCAGTATTTT
>13|-|TRBV19|-|TRBJ2-7
CASSTQRTGGQYF
TGTGCCAGTAGTACCCAGCGGACCGGCGGGCAGTACTTC
>14|-|TRBV7-8|-|TRBJ2-3
CASSHVGDWDTQYF
TGTGCCAGCAGCCACGTGGGGGACTGGGATACGCAGTATTTT
>15|-|TRBV4-3|-|TRBJ2-5
CASSQFLGSQGTQYF
TGCGCCAGCAGCCAATTCCTAGGTTCCCAAGGGACCCAGTACTTC
>14|-|TRBV9|TRBD2|TRBJ2-1
CASSRTSGFSEQFF
TGTGCCAGCAGCCGGACTAGCGGGTTCAGTGAGCAGTTCTTC
>14|-|TRBV4-1|-|TRBJ1-2
CASSPPGHLYGYTF
TGCGCCAGCAGCCCTCCGGGACACCTCTATGGCTACACCTTC
>16|-|TRBV19|-|TRBJ2-3
CASSIRYSGSTDTQYF
TGTGCCAGTAGTATCAGGTACAGCGGAAGCACAGATACGCAGTATTTT
>15|-|TRBV19|-|TRBJ1-1
CASSTILDRFTEAFF
TGTGCCAGTAGTACGATTCTTGACAGGTTCACTGAAGCTTTCTTT
>14|-|TRBV9|-|TRBJ1-1
CASSAGQLVSEAFF
TGTGCCAGCAGCGCAGGACAGTTAGTCAGTGAAGCTTTCTTT
>15|once|TRBV28|TRBD2|TRBJ2-7
CASSPPGGQRYEQYF
TGTGCCAGCAGTCCCCCGGGGGGGCAAAGGTACGAGCAGTACTTC
>13|-|TRBV30|TRBD2|TRBJ2-1
CAWTGLGYNEQFF
TGTGCCTGGACTGGACTAGGATATAATGAGCAGTTCTTC
>13|-|TRBV28|-|TRBJ1-1
CASSSYGNTEAFF
TGTGCCAGCAGTTCCTACGGGAACACTGAAGCTTTCTTT
>14|-|TRBV28|-|TRBJ2-7
CASSLRRGTYEQYF
TGTGCCAGCAGTCTCCGACGGGGGACCTACGAGCAGTACTTC
>14|-|TRBV19|-|TRBJ1-3
CASTVGASGNTIYF
TGTGCCAGTACAGTGGGCGCGAGTGGAAACACCATATATTTT
>14|-|TRBV15|TRBD1|TRBJ1-5
CATSRERGPVPQHF
TGTGCCACCAGCAGAGAAAGGGGGCCCGTGCCCCAGCATTTT
>11|-|TRBV30|-|TRBJ2-1
CAWTIAGEQFF
TGTGCCTGGACCATCGCAGGTGAGCAGTTCTTC
>14|-|TRBV7-6|-|TRBJ2-7
CASSLVGGSYEQYF
TGTGCCAGCAGCTTAGTAGGCGGCTCCTACGAGCAGTACTTC
>15|-|TRBV30|TRBD1|TRBJ2-2
CACPRGQGAEGELFF
TGTGCCTGCCCCAGGGGACAGGGGGCCGAGGGGGAGCTGTTTTTT
>14|once|TRBV5-1|-|TRBJ1-3
CASSLAGYGNTIYF
TGCGCCAGCAGCTTGGCAGGTTACGGAAACACCATATATTTT
>16|-|TRBV19|TRBD1|TRBJ1-2
CASSASRGRSNYGYTF
TGTGCCAGTAGTGCGAGCAGGGGGCGATCAAACTATGGCTACACCTTC
>15|once|TRBV27|TRBD1|TRBJ1-4
CASSPQGVSNEKLFF
TGTGCCAGCAGCCCACAGGGGGTTTCTAATGAAAAACTGTTTTTT
>15|-|TRBV11-3|-|TRBJ2-3
CASSPRQSSTDTQYF
TGTGCCAGCAGCCCCCGACAGTCTAGCACAGATACGCAGTATTTT
>14|few|TRBV7-9|TRBD2|TRBJ2-7
CASSLGAGGYEQYF
TGTGCCAGCAGCTTAGGAGCGGGGGGCTACGAGCAGTACTTC
>14|-|TRBV10-3|TRBD1|TRBJ2-7
CATLRDRGFYEQYF
TGTGCCACCCTCCGGGACAGGGGTTTCTACGAGCAGTACTTC
>14|-|TRBV9|TRBD1|TRBJ1-5
CASSVGTGGQPQHF
TGTGCCAGCAGCGTAGGGACAGGGGGCCAGCCCCAGCATTTT
>14|-|TRBV5-1|TRBD2|TRBJ2-7
CASSFSRELDEQYF
TGCGCCAGCAGTTTCTCGCGGGAGCTCGACGAGCAGTACTTC
>14|-|TRBV5-1|-|TRBJ2-7
CASSLVGRDYEQYF
TGCGCCAGCAGCTTGGTCGGACGGGACTACGAGCAGTACTTC
>11|-|TRBV5-1|-|TRBJ2-2
CASSFYGELFF
TGCGCCAGCAGCTTTTACGGGGAGCTGTTTTTT
>13|-|TRBV10-3|-|TRBJ1-2
CAISGRDWDGYTF
TGTGCCATCAGCGGCAGGGATTGGGATGGCTACACCTTC
>14|-|TRBV7-9|TRBD1|TRBJ1-1
CASSLVQGTGEAFF
TGTGCCAGCAGCTTAGTACAGGGGACGGGTGAAGCTTTCTTT
>12|-|TRBV10-1|TRBD1|TRBJ2-7
CAPGTGTYEQYF
TGCGCCCCTGGGACAGGGACCTACGAGCAGTACTTC
>11|-|TRBV6-1|-|TRBJ1-5
CASGDPEPQHF
TGTGCCAGCGGAGACCCCGAGCCCCAGCATTTT
>15|-|TRBV6-1|-|TRBJ2-1
CASSGLAISYNEQFF
TGTGCCAGCAGTGGCCTAGCGATATCTTACAATGAGCAGTTCTTC
>15|-|TRBV11-2|-|TRBJ2-1
CASSLDWLVSNEQFF
TGTGCCAGCAGCTTAGATTGGCTAGTAAGCAATGAGCAGTTCTTC
>14|once|TRBV9|-|TRBJ2-2
CASSVVLYTGELFF
TGTGCCAGCAGCGTAGTACTCTACACCGGGGAGCTGTTTTTT
>12|-|TRBV18|TRBD1|TRBJ1-2
CASSPGQVLYTF
TGTGCCAGCTCACCTGGACAGGTCTTGTACACCTTC
>13|-|TRBV15|TRBD2|TRBJ2-7
CATSRRTSNEQYF
TGTGCCACCAGCAGACGGACTAGCAACGAGCAGTACTTC
>14|few|TRBV6-5|TRBD1|TRBJ1-1
CASRSGQGNTEAFF
TGTGCCAGCAGGTCGGGACAGGGGAACACTGAAGCTTTCTTT
>14|-|TRBV5-1|TRBD2|TRBJ2-7
CASSPTSGNYEQYF
TGCGCCAGCAGCCCAACTAGCGGAAATTACGAGCAGTACTTC
>15|-|TRBV9|TRBD1|TRBJ2-1
CASSVGDTGDNEQFF
TGTGCCAGCAGCGTAGGCGACACAGGGGACAATGAGCAGTTCTTC
>17|-|TRBV18|-|TRBJ2-6
CASSPQGRASGANVLTF
TGTGCCAGCTCCCCTCAGGGCAGGGCATCTGGGGCCAACGTCCTGACTTTC
>14|once|TRBV10-3|-|TRBJ2-1
CAISETGGLDEQFF
TGTGCCATCAGTGAGACCGGGGGTCTGGATGAGCAGTTCTTC
>16|-|TRBV19|TRBD2|TRBJ2-1
CASSPSGRASYNEQFF
TGTGCCAGTAGCCCTAGCGGGAGGGCGTCCTACAATGAGCAGTTCTTC